Below are 25 T cell receptor beta chains sequenced from a single sample in a study of cytomegalovirus exposure and HLA in healthy donors. The PCR was carried out with 60 Vbeta primers and 13 Jbeta primers. Assay used: immunoSEQ multiplex PCR; TCRdb lists only in-frame clones, some missing. This table holds about 130,000 clones, 75% to 85% found once. The sequencing input was PBMCs. The receptors here all came from a man in his fifties in good health and CMV-seronegative.

This rearrangement joins TRBV11-3 to TRBJ1-1; D gene uncertain. Trimming cost V 2 bases and J 0 bases, with 7 bases left between them. Germline CDR1 reads SGHNT; CDR2 reads YENEEA. The CDR3 has 14 residues. The CDR3 nucleotides read TGTGCCAGCAGCTTATCAGGAATGAACACTGAAGCTTTCTTT. Translated: CASSLSGMNTEAFF.

The rearrangement links TRBV15 to TRBJ2-2; tentatively, D is TRBD2 (6 bases). Germline values: CDR1 LNHNV, CDR2 YYDKDF (reference sequence). This CDR3 comprises 15 residues. Trimming removed 2 bases at V and 3 bases at J, with 10 bases between. CDR3 amino acids: CATSRLDYDTGELFF. The CDR3 DNA sequence: TGTGCCACCAGCAGATTGGACTATGACACCGGGGAGCTGTTTTTT.

This clone was observed once. The chain uses TRBV9 and TRBJ2-2, with D possibly being TRBD1 (5 bases). CDR3 length: 15 amino acids. Germline CDR1 is SGDLS and CDR2 is YYNGEE. Trimming left V 3 bases short and J 1 base short, with 10 bases between. In nucleotides, the CDR3 is TGTGCCAGCAGCGGGGGCAGGGTGAACACCGGGGAGCTGTTTTTT. This gives the protein CASSGGRVNTGELFF.

V usage is TRBV5-4 and J usage is TRBJ1-2; TRBD1 might be the D (5 bases). Germline assignment: CDR1 SGHNT and CDR2 YYREEE (reference sequence). Trimming took 4 bases from V and 0 from J, leaving 22 bases between them. This CDR3 is built from 18 residues. The CDR3 loop reads CASSPTGHTGATNYGYTF. As DNA, the CDR3 is TGTGCCAGCAGCCCCACCGGGCACACAGGAGCGACTAACTATGGCTACACCTTC.

The V call is TRBV5-1, the J call TRBJ2-1; no definite D call. Per the germline V gene, CDR1 is SGHRS and CDR2 is YFSETQ. The V gene lost 6 bases and the J gene lost 9 bases, with 16 bases spanning the gap. The CDR3 runs to 13 residues. The CDR3 spells CASTLTYPGEQFF. The CDR3 DNA reads TGCGCCAGCACCCTCACGTACCCAGGTGAGCAGTTCTTC.

This clone has just one count. The chain is built from TRBV2 and TRBJ1-2; 9 bases fit TRBD1. The CDR3 loop spans 14 amino acids. The V and J ends lost 6 bases and 5 bases, in that order; junction bases with no gene match: 7. In germline, CDR1 is SNHLY, CDR2 FYNNEI. CDR3 in amino acids: CASSTGGRGYGYTF. For the CDR3, the DNA is TGTGCCAGCAGCACAGGGGGCAGGGGGTATGGCTACACCTTC.

The rearrangement uses TRBV5-1 and TRBJ1-1, with D unresolved. CDR3 length: 15 amino acids. Germline V gene sequence: CDR1 SGHRS, CDR2 YFSETQ. Deletions cut 0 bases from V and 1 base from J, with 10 bases between. CDR3 sequence (DNA): TGCGCCAGCAGCTTGGAGTCTCGGGGGAACACTGAAGCTTTCTTT. Its protein product is CASSLESRGNTEAFF.

The gene calls are TRBV9 and TRBJ2-7, with 8 bases fitting TRBD1. Germline CDR1 is SGDLS and CDR2 is YYNGEE. The CDR3 is 15 residues long. The junction had 7 bases not matched to a gene; V was cut back by 3 bases and J by 2 bases. The CDR3 DNA follows: TGTGCCAGCAGCGAGGGGACAGGCCCTACCTACGAGCAGTACTTC. Translating gives CASSEGTGPTYEQYF.

The genes are TRBV9 and TRBJ2-4, with TRBD2 matching over 7 bases. The CDR3 runs to 15 residues. Germline values: CDR1 SGDLS, CDR2 YYNGEE. Losses at the gene ends were 4 bases for V and 6 bases for J; bases not matched to a gene: 10. This chain's CDR3 is CASSLMGGRGNIQYF. The CDR3 bases are TGTGCCAGCAGCCTTATGGGAGGGAGGGGAAACATTCAGTACTTC.

This clone came up once. This chain links TRBV2 with TRBJ1-5; perhaps TRBD1 as D (5 bases). This CDR3 comprises 15 residues. The germline V gene has CDR1 SNHLY and CDR2 FYNNEI. V lost 8 bases to trimming and J lost 1 base, with 15 bases between them. CDR3 amino acids: CASRGLRVSNQPQHF. The CDR3 nucleotides read TGTGCCAGCCGGGGACTTCGGGTCAGCAATCAGCCCCAGCATTTT.

V and J are TRBV5-1 and TRBJ2-5; tentative D call: TRBD2 (5 bases). V was cut by 0 bases and J by 4 bases, with 13 bases left in between. CDR1 is SGHRS, CDR2 YFSETQ, per germline. The CDR3 has 15 amino acids. CDR3 nucleotide sequence: TGCGCCAGCAGCTTGGCCAACCGGGGAACAGAGACCCAGTACTTC. It yields the protein CASSLANRGTETQYF.

The chain carries TRBV29-1 and TRBJ2-3, with TRBD1 as a possible D gene (5 bases). Germline CDR1 SQVTM, CDR2 ANQGSEA. This CDR3 is built from 13 residues. Between the trimmed V and J ends, which lost 3 bases and 8 bases, there was a span of 15 bases. This CDR3 reads CSVDWGGKGTQYF. The CDR3 nucleotides are TGCAGCGTTGATTGGGGCGGTAAAGGTACGCAGTATTTT.

This chain joins TRBV5-4 and TRBJ1-6, with D unresolved. The length of the CDR3 is 15 residues. Trimming took off 0 bases at V and 9 bases at J, with 13 bases between the two ends. Germline V CDR1 and CDR2: SGHNT, YYREEE (reference sequence). This CDR3 reads CASSLDRGGSSPLHF. CDR3 nucleotide sequence: TGTGCCAGCAGCTTGGACCGGGGTGGGAGTTCACCCCTCCACTTT.

The chain employs TRBV9 and TRBJ1-3, with 8 bases fitting TRBD1. This CDR3 has 15 residues. The ends lost 4 bases at V and 0 bases at J; junction bases unmatched: 3. CDR1 and CDR2 from the germline V gene are SGDLS and YYNGEE. The CDR3 region is CASSSTGGSGNTIYF. The CDR3 DNA sequence: TGTGCCAGCAGCTCCACAGGGGGCTCTGGAAACACCATATATTTT.

This chain links TRBV15 with TRBJ2-1, with D perhaps matching TRBD2 (6 bases). The CDR3 sequence is 17 residues long. Trimming took 5 bases from V and 3 from J, leaving 20 bases between them. Germline V lookup: CDR1 LNHNV, CDR2 YYDKDF (reference sequence). CDR3 protein: CATSGGNEWWVYNEQFF. DNA for the CDR3: TGTGCCACCAGCGGGGGGAACGAGTGGTGGGTCTACAATGAGCAGTTCTTC.

V gene TRBV5-1 combines with J gene TRBJ2-5, with 10 bases fitting TRBD2. Germline CDR1 is SGHRS and CDR2 is YFSETQ. V shed 2 bases and J 4 bases; nucleotides not matched to a gene: 5. The CDR3 loop spans 15 amino acids. The DNA of the CDR3 is TGCGCCAGCAGCTTAGCGGGGGGGAGCGGAGAGACCCAGTACTTC. Amino acid sequence: CASSLAGGSGETQYF.

V and J are TRBV29-1 and TRBJ2-7; 10 bases map to TRBD2. Per germline, CDR1 SQVTM and CDR2 ANQGSEA. J gave up 8 bases and V 4 bases, and 8 bases lay outside the gene matches. The CDR3 is 13 residues long. The CDR3 sequence: CSVGGLAQQQQYF. CDR3 nucleotides: TGCAGCGTTGGGGGACTAGCGCAACAACAGCAGTACTTC.

A few counts support this clone. This chain links TRBV4-1 with TRBJ1-1; 7 nucleotides align to TRBD1. CDR1 is MGHRA and CDR2 is YSYEKL in the germline V gene. The CDR3 sequence is 13 residues long. V lost 0 bases to trimming and J lost 6 bases; unmatched junction nucleotides: 1. As DNA, the CDR3 is TGCGCCAGCAGCCAAGAGACAGGGCCTGAAGCTTTCTTT. This translates into CASSQETGPEAFF.

Concerning this clone: The missing conserved phenylalanine or tryptophan at the end of this CDR3 makes a read error likely. No DNA is shown, since the ends of the CDR3 on it are uncertain; the CDR3 is the one TCRdb lists. The chain combines TRBV6-1 with TRBJ1-4. The CDR3 is 9 amino acids in total, end residues counted. The germline V gene has CDR1 MNHNS and CDR2 SASEGT. CDR3 region: CASRAGERG.

The chain is built from TRBV7-9 and TRBJ1-2; D perhaps matches TRBD1 (6 bases). The CDR3 runs 17 residues. Germline V gene lookup returns CDR1 SEHNR and CDR2 FQNEAQ (reference sequence). V gave up 3 bases and J gave up 2 bases, with 19 bases separating them. The CDR3, as DNA: TGTGCCAGCAGCTTGGGGGCCCTCCCCACCAGCAACTATGGCTACACCTTC. This codes for CASSLGALPTSNYGYTF.

The chain carries TRBV10-3 and TRBJ2-7, with 8 bases that match TRBD1. This CDR3 contains 12 residues. V was clipped by 11 bases and J by 5 bases; unmatched bases: 8. The germline V gene encodes CDR1 ENHRY and CDR2 SYGVKD. The DNA of the CDR3 is TGTGCCTCCGGGACAGGAAGAAACGAGCAGTACTTC. Translating gives CASGTGRNEQYF.

In its sample, this clone was seen a few times. This chain links TRBV30 with TRBJ1-2; 9 bases align to TRBD1. The junction had 17 bases not matched to a gene; V was cut back by 7 bases and J by 5 bases. The germline CDR1 and CDR2 sequences are GTSNPN and SVGIG (reference sequence). There are 16 residues in the CDR3. The CDR3 bases are TGTGCCTACAACCGGGACAGGGAATGGGGCCTTTATGGCTACACCTTC. Protein: CAYNRDREWGLYGYTF.

The chain joins TRBV5-1 to TRBJ2-5; 10 bases agree with TRBD2. From germline, CDR1 is SGHRS and CDR2 YFSETQ. The junction had 4 bases not matched to a gene; V was cut back by 0 bases and J by 5 bases. The length of the CDR3 is 15 residues. CDR3 nucleotide sequence: TGCGCCAGCAGCTTGGAGGGACTAGCGATGGAGACCCAGTACTTC. It codes for CASSLEGLAMETQYF.

This rearrangement joins TRBV30 to TRBJ2-3; 8 bases are a match to TRBD1. The CDR3 length is 15 residues. The germline V gene encodes CDR1 GTSNPN and CDR2 SVGIG (reference sequence). The ends lost 2 bases at V and 5 bases at J; junction bases unmatched: 9. CDR3 loop: CAWSIGQGFGDTQYF. Here the CDR3 DNA reads TGTGCCTGGAGTATAGGACAGGGATTCGGAGATACGCAGTATTTT.

In this sample, this clone turned up once. The chain employs TRBV7-6 and TRBJ2-2; possible D gene TRBD1, 5 bases. There are 16 residues in the CDR3. The V gene's germline CDR1 is SGHVS and CDR2 FNYEAQ. V was shortened by 5 bases and J by 3 bases, with 16 bases between the two germline ends. The CDR3 sequence: CASSPRADMHTGELFF. The CDR3 nucleotides are TGTGCCAGCAGCCCTAGGGCGGACATGCACACCGGGGAGCTGTTTTTT.